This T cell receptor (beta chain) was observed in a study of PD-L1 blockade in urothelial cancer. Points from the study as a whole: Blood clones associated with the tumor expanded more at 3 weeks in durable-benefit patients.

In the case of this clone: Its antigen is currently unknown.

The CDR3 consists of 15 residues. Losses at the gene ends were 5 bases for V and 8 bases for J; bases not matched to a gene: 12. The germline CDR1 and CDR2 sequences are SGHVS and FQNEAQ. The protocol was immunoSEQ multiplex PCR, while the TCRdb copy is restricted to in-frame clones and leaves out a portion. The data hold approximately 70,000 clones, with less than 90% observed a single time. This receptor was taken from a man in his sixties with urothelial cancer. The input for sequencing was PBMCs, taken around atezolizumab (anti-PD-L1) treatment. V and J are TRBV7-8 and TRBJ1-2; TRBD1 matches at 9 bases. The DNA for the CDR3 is TGTGCCAGCAGCCAAGAGGGACAGGGAGGTTTGGGCTACACCTTC. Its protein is CASSQEGQGGLGYTF. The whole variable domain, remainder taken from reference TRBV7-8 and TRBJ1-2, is GAGVSQSPRYKVAKRGQDVALRCDPISGHVSLFWYQQALGQGPEFLTYFQNEAQLDKSGLPSDRFFAERPEGSVSTLKIQRTQQEDSAVYLCASSQEGQGGLGYTFGSGTRLTVV.